This TCR beta chain was obtained from a study of tumor and adjacent non-tumor tissue in lung cancer. Looking at the study overall: The cohort had 12 to 13 adenocarcinoma, a couple of squamous cell and 1 small cell patients. The patients, 9 to 11 men and 4 to 6 women, were about 31 to 76 with stage I to III disease.

Ten or more counts support this clonotype. Its antigen is not identified. The library came from three nested PCR rounds adapted from ARM-PCR protocols. TCRdb re-called the multiplex PCR reads with MiXCR, one entry per CDR3 protein. The data hold roughly 45,000 distinct CDR3 sequences, with more than 50% observed a single time. Overall study findings and caveats: Compared with tumor, normal lung showed significantly lower TCR diversity.

RNA was extracted from bulk tissue without any cell sorting. This non-tumor lung sample came from over 3 cm beyond the tumor edge. This CDR3 contains 15 residues. The germline V gene has CDR1 SGHRS and CDR2 YFSETQ. The V and J ends lost 4 bases and 4 bases, in that order; junction bases with no gene match: 7. Sequencing used distant non-tumor lung tissue. The chain is built from TRBV5-1 and TRBJ2-5, with 10 bases matching TRBD1. This TCR was sampled from a middle-aged man with non-small cell lung cancer. The CDR3 sequence is CASSETGGGGETQYF. The DNA of the CDR3 is TGCGCCAGCAGCGAGACAGGGGGCGGCGGAGAGACCCAGTACTTC.